The 20 T cell receptor beta chains in this list originate from one sample, sequenced in a study of T cell changes during pregnancy in multiple sclerosis. Assay: immunoSEQ multiplex PCR; the TCRdb copy retains only in-frame clones and omits some. Found here are approximately 92,000 clones, around 94% of them singletons; the top ten hold about 3%. The sequenced sample was peripheral blood, obtained in the first trimester of pregnancy. The receptors originated from a female donor with multiple sclerosis, enrolled in a pregnancy study.

This chain links TRBV7-9 with TRBJ1-2; TRBD1 is a possible D gene (5 bases). The CDR3 loop spans 15 amino acids. Per the germline V gene, CDR1 is SEHNR and CDR2 is FQNEAQ (reference sequence). Trimming removed 6 bases at V and 0 bases at J, with 14 bases between. CDR3 coding DNA: TGTGCCAGCAGTCCTAGACAGACGGCTAACTATGGCTACACCTTC. Amino acid sequence: CASSPRQTANYGYTF.

The chain has TRBV6-5 and TRBJ2-1, with TRBD2 matching 8 bases. CDR1 and CDR2 (germline): MNHEY, SVGAGI. The junction had 5 bases not matched to a gene; V was cut back by 4 bases and J by 6 bases. There are 14 residues in the CDR3. The CDR3 bases are TGTGCCAGCAGTTCCCCGGGAGGGCCCAATGAGCAGTTCTTC. This sequence encodes CASSSPGGPNEQFF.

The CDR3 coding sequence is TGTGCCAGCAGGGGAACCGGGTCGGCGGGCGAGCAGTACTTC. Translation gives CASRGTGSAGEQYF. This chain joins TRBV6-5 and TRBJ2-7; the D gene is possibly TRBD2 (5 bases). This CDR3 region has 14 residues. Per the germline V gene, CDR1 is MNHEY and CDR2 is SVGAGI. Trimming shortened V by 6 bases and J by 6 bases, and 18 bases separated the two germline ends.

The chain uses TRBV7-9 and TRBJ1-2; 8 bases fit TRBD1. The CDR3 loop spans 14 amino acids. Germline trimming cut 5 bases from V and 2 bases from J; bases unmatched to any gene: 4. Looked up from germline, CDR1 is SEHNR and CDR2 is FQNEAQ (reference sequence). The CDR3 sequence: CASSQGQANYGYTF. As DNA, the CDR3 is TGTGCCAGCAGCCAGGGACAGGCCAACTATGGCTACACCTTC.

The chain links TRBV28 to TRBJ2-7; 8 bases are a match to TRBD2. Germline CDR1 and CDR2: MDHEN and SYDVKM. This CDR3 is 13 amino acids long. Trimming took 6 bases from V and 1 from J; bases not matched to a gene: 2. The CDR3 region has the DNA TGTGCCAGCAGACCGGGAGGGTCCTACGAGCAGTACTTC. Its protein is CASRPGGSYEQYF.

This clone was counted only a few times. As DNA, the CDR3 is TGTGCCAGCAGCTTAGGACTAGCGGGGCCCTACGAGCAGTACTTC. It is translated as CASSLGLAGPYEQYF. The chain recombines TRBV11-2 with TRBJ2-7, with 11 positions matching TRBD2. V lost 1 base to trimming and J lost 2 bases; unmatched junction nucleotides: 1. The CDR3 spans 15 residues. Germline V gene data show CDR1 as SGHAT and CDR2 as FQNNGV.

The chain couples TRBV5-1 to TRBJ2-2, with D hard to call. Trimming removed 0 bases from V and 1 base from J, with 4 bases in between. The germline V gene has CDR1 SGHRS and CDR2 YFSETQ. This CDR3 is built from 14 residues. CDR3 sequence: CASSLALNTGELFF. The DNA for the CDR3 is TGCGCCAGCAGCTTGGCCCTGAACACCGGGGAGCTGTTTTTT.

The chain combines TRBV27 with TRBJ2-1; TRBD2 matches 12 bases. Germline CDR1 is MNHEY and CDR2 is SMNVEV (reference sequence). With V trimmed by 6 bases and J by 3 bases, 3 bases remained unmatched. The CDR3 runs 15 residues. In DNA form, the CDR3 reads TGTGCCAGCAGGACTAGCGGGAGTATCTACAATGAGCAGTTCTTC. As protein: CASRTSGSIYNEQFF.

J is TRBJ2-2 and V is TRBV7-6, with D possibly matching TRBD2 (6 bases). V lost 5 bases to trimming and J lost 1 base, with 17 bases between them. Germline assignment: CDR1 SGHVS and CDR2 FNYEAQ. This CDR3 spans 17 amino acids. The CDR3: CASSQRLGGENTGELFF. DNA of the CDR3: TGTGCCAGCAGCCAAAGACTCGGCGGGGAGAACACCGGGGAGCTGTTTTTT. Combining the CDR3 with reference TRBV7-6 and TRBJ2-2 gives the whole variable domain GAGVSQSPRYKVTKRGQDVALRCDPISGHVSLYWYRQALGQGPEFLTYFNYEAQQDKSGLPNDRFSAERPEGSISTLTIQRTEQRDSAMYRCASSQRLGGENTGELFFGEGSRLTVL.

The V and J genes are TRBV28 and TRBJ1-5; maybe TRBD1 (5 bases). In germline, CDR1 is MDHEN, CDR2 SYDVKM. Trimming shortened V by 3 bases and J by 7 bases, and 16 bases separated the two germline ends. The CDR3 extends over 15 amino acids. The CDR3: CASSLIGGVGQPQHF. Here the CDR3 DNA reads TGTGCCAGCAGTTTGATTGGGGGGGTTGGGCAGCCCCAGCATTTT.

The chain's CDR3 is CATSILAGEGGEQYF. CDR3 nucleotide sequence: TGTGCCACCAGCATCTTAGCGGGAGAAGGGGGCGAGCAGTACTTC. This chain uses TRBV15 with TRBJ2-7; TRBD2 aligns across 9 bases. The CDR3 has 15 amino acids. The germline CDR1 and CDR2 sequences are LNHNV and YYDKDF (reference sequence). Trimming removed 4 bases from V and 6 bases from J; junction bases left unmatched: 10.

This chain connects TRBV28 to TRBJ2-5; TRBD1 matches 7 bases. CDR1 and CDR2 from the germline V gene are MDHEN and SYDVKM. J gave up 5 bases and V 2 bases, and 8 bases lay outside the gene matches. This CDR3 contains 15 residues. The CDR3 spells CASSLGDRDYETQYF. CDR3 sequence (DNA): TGTGCCAGCAGTTTAGGAGACAGGGATTATGAGACCCAGTACTTC.

V is TRBV7-9 and J is TRBJ1-2, with 7 bases identical to TRBD1. CDR3 size: 13 residues. V dropped 4 bases and J dropped 4; count of bases not matched to a gene: 3. In germline, CDR1 is SEHNR, CDR2 FQNEAQ (reference sequence). The CDR3 sequence is CASSSGQVYGYTF. CDR3 DNA sequence: TGTGCCAGCAGCTCAGGACAGGTCTATGGCTACACCTTC. Together with reference TRBV7-9 and TRBJ1-2, the CDR3 gives the full variable domain: DTGVSQNPRHKITKRGQNVTFRCDPISEHNRLYWYRQTLGQGPEFLTYFQNEAQLEKSRLLSDRFSAERPKGSFSTLEIQRTEQGDSAMYLCASSSGQVYGYTFGSGTRLTVV.

This chain uses TRBV19 with TRBJ2-1; 8 bases are shared with TRBD2. CDR3 size: 19 residues. Per germline, CDR1 LNHDA and CDR2 SQIVND (reference sequence). Losses at the gene ends were 0 bases for V and 4 bases for J; bases not matched to a gene: 14. CDR3 amino acids: CASSIDRAGTRRRYNEQFF. The DNA of the CDR3 is TGTGCCAGTAGTATAGATCGGGCTGGGACTAGAAGACGGTACAATGAGCAGTTCTTC. The full variable domain, with the rest looked up from reference TRBV19 and TRBJ2-1, is DGGITQSPKYLFRKEGQNVTLSCEQNLNHDAMYWYRQDPGQGLRLIYYSQIVNDFQKGDIAEGYSVSREKKESFPLTVTSAQKNPTAFYLCASSIDRAGTRRRYNEQFFGPGTRLTVL.

The V call is TRBV2, the J call TRBJ1-5; tentative D call: TRBD1 (5 bases). This CDR3 has 15 residues. Trimming removed 3 bases at V and 2 bases at J, with 11 bases between. Per germline, CDR1 SNHLY and CDR2 FYNNEI. The DNA of the CDR3 is TGTGCCAGCAGTGACGGGGGAGGGGGCAATCAGCCCCAGCATTTT. It is translated as CASSDGGGGNQPQHF.

Here the CDR3 reads CASSPTSGRKDEQFF. The CDR3, as DNA: TGTGCCAGCAGTCCAACTAGCGGGAGAAAGGATGAGCAGTTCTTC. The J gene is TRBJ2-1, the V gene TRBV28; 11 positions match TRBD2. The CDR3 has 15 amino acids. Per the germline V gene, CDR1 is MDHEN and CDR2 is SYDVKM. V was clipped by 5 bases and J by 8 bases; unmatched bases: 8.

The count of this clone is one. This chain joins TRBV7-2 and TRBJ2-1; weak D call: TRBD1 (6 bases). Per germline, CDR1 SGHTA and CDR2 FQGNSA. V dropped 1 base and J dropped 3 bases, with 10 bases sitting between them. The CDR3 extends over 15 amino acids. The CDR3 is CASSLGDISYNEQFF. Here the CDR3 DNA reads TGTGCCAGCAGCTTAGGGGACATAAGCTACAATGAGCAGTTCTTC.

The chain carries TRBV7-9 and TRBJ2-5; 9 bases align to TRBD1. Looked up from germline, CDR1 is SEHNR and CDR2 is FQNEAQ (reference sequence). The CDR3 runs to 19 residues. The ends lost 2 bases at V and 7 bases at J; junction bases unmatched: 20. The CDR3 sequence is CASSLFGTGRRLAYGTQYF. As DNA, the CDR3 is TGTGCCAGCAGCTTATTCGGGACAGGGAGGCGGCTGGCCTACGGGACCCAGTACTTC. Full variable domain (outside the CDR3, taken from reference TRBV7-9 and TRBJ2-5): DTGVSQNPRHKITKRGQNVTFRCDPISEHNRLYWYRQTLGQGPEFLTYFQNEAQLEKSRLLSDRFSAERPKGSFSTLEIQRTEQGDSAMYLCASSLFGTGRRLAYGTQYFGPGTRLLVL.

The genes are TRBV5-1 and TRBJ2-3; 10 bases align to TRBD2. The CDR3 consists of 16 residues. Germline V lookup: CDR1 SGHRS, CDR2 YFSETQ. Germline trimming cut 5 bases from V and 1 base from J; bases unmatched to any gene: 7. The chain's CDR3 is CASSGRLAGGTDTQYF. Written as DNA, the CDR3 is TGCGCCAGCAGTGGGAGGCTAGCGGGAGGCACAGATACGCAGTATTTT.

This clone was recorded only once. The chain uses TRBV27 and TRBJ2-1, with D perhaps TRBD2 (5 bases). The V end was cut by 3 bases, the J end by 5 bases, with 8 bases between. CDR1 is MNHEY, CDR2 SMNVEV, per germline (reference sequence). CDR3 size: 13 residues. The CDR3 DNA reads TGTGCCAGCAGTTTTATACTAGACAATGAGCAGTTCTTC. This sequence encodes CASSFILDNEQFF.